The TCR beta chain described here comes from a study of T cell responses to AZD1222 COVID-19 vaccine. Study observations and caveats: At study baseline, merely a handful of AZD1222 recipients were seropositive. The study found Spike-specific TCR breadth and depth rose after two AZD1222 doses.

Per the germline V gene, CDR1 is SGDLS and CDR2 is YYNGEE. The V gene lost 0 bases and the J gene lost 1 base, with 12 bases spanning the gap. The length of the CDR3 is 16 residues. Only in-frame clones appear in the TCRdb table, and some are missing; sequencing was by immunoSEQ multiplex PCR. Here the sample spans roughly 99,000 clones, about 89% being singletons. Concerning this clone itself: Its antigen is undetermined.

This chain links TRBV9 with TRBJ2-3; possible D gene TRBD2, 6 bases. This receptor was obtained from an adult who received the AZD1222 COVID-19 vaccine. The specimen was peripheral blood, collected 28 days after the second AZD1222 dose. DNA of the CDR3: TGTGCCAGCAGCGTAGAGGCGGGGTCTGGCACAGATACGCAGTATTTT. Translating gives CASSVEAGSGTDTQYF. The entire variable domain, with the rest obtained from reference TRBV9 and TRBJ2-3, is as follows: DSGVTQTPKHLITATGQRVTLRCSPRSGDLSVYWYQQSLDQGLQFLIQYYNGEERAKGNILERFSAQQFPDLHSELNLSSLELGDSALYFCASSVEAGSGTDTQYFGPGTRLTVL.